This TCR beta chain derives from a study of blood T cell repertoires in COVID-19 (dated by TCRdb to 2018 to 2020). General notes on the study: The collaborator samples originated in the United States, Italy and Spain and spanned the acute and convalescent phases of COVID-19. Subjects who had been exposed to COVID-19, were actively infected with it, or had recovered from it provided the deeply sampled blood TCRbeta repertoires that made up the dataset. The samples were drawn from two sources: the first 160 participants of the ongoing ImmuneRACE study, and approximately 1,300 subjects contributed by 6 global collaborators. Nearly every sample came with metadata listing a de-identified subject ID, COVID-19 status, age in years and sex. HLA class I and class II types, where available, came from metadata supplied by the sample provider rather than from assay-based typing. The material from the prospective study consisted of cDNA or gDNA derived from T cells, B-cell-depleted T cells, or PBMCs. The repertoires were released in a freely available public database intended as a resource for research on the immune response to SARS-CoV-2. The research as a whole found: How much clinical and demographic metadata was included differed by source and by participant, and the metadata was provided uncurated.

Whole blood was collected in K2EDTA tubes by collaborating institutions according to the institutions' own protocols. Collaborator samples were shipped for TCRbeta analysis as frozen whole blood, isolated PBMCs, or DNA extracted from either sample type. CDR1 and CDR2 are drawn from the germline V gene: SGHDT, YYEEEE. The CDR3 goes from the cysteine to the phenylalanine over 16 residues. The only DNA kept is the CDR3, 48 bases in frame from the first base. V is pruned by 3 bases and J by 6 bases, leaving 9 bases of the junction without a gene match. TCRbeta CDR3 regions were amplified from genomic DNA using the immunoSEQ Assay, a bias-controlled multiplex PCR. On the authors' methods: Within the assay, amplification of reference gene primers was used to estimate how many nucleated cells each sample contained. To quantify the absolute abundance of each unique TCRbeta CDR3 rearrangement, sequence reads were collapsed and filtered. Productive Simpson clonality was computed per sample as the square root of Simpson's diversity index over productive rearrangements. As stored in TCRdb, this immuneACCESS dataset retains in-frame rearrangements with V and J assigned. A fraction of the clones does not appear; measured against another copy, unresolved V genes explain less than half of the discrepancy, and the remainder lacks a known reason. From that table come the V and J calls and clone size; the DNA was used to work out D and trimming. This sample comprises roughly 35,000 clones, roughly 88% of them detected only once. About 10% of the sample is in the top ten clones.

For this clone: Its antigen is unknown. Base qualities are not provided; no much larger clone lies one nucleotide away.

The sequence links TRBV5-6 to TRBJ1-2; the central 12 bases match TRBD1. This receptor was taken from a man aged 55 to 69 with active COVID-19. Sequenced material: peripheral blood. The CDR3 region reads CASSYRPGQGAHGYTF. The sequence in DNA is TGTGCCAGCAGCTATCGACCGGGACAGGGGGCTCATGGCTACACCTTC.